This T cell receptor beta chain was identified during a study of blood T cells in healthy people across ages. As concerns this clonotype: A read error may explain this, as a much larger clone is one base away.

This CDR3 is 15 amino acids long. Per the germline V gene, CDR1 is SGHTA and CDR2 is FQGTGA. V lost 1 base, J lost 7 bases, and 17 bases lay in between. Healthy Russian Caucasian donors spanned ages about 6 to 100 years. The authors isolated at least 6.5 million PBMCs per sample. With a J-beta primer mix and a sample-barcoded 5' primer, a second PCR ran about 6 to 11 cycles. Each cDNA molecule carried a tag from a template-switch adaptor that contained 12 random nucleotides. Per-sample output comprised a minimum of 3 million paired-end reads containing CDR3. TCRdb re-called the 5' RACE reads through MiXCR, storing one row per CDR3 protein. In the table there are around 650,000 distinct CDR3 sequences, about 30% of which are singletons.

This sequence was found in an elderly woman in good health. The V call is TRBV7-3, the J call TRBJ2-7; possibly TRBD1 or TRBD2 for D (5 bases each). Input material: blood. This chain's CDR3 is CASSLIGGGGNEQYF. CDR3 DNA sequence: TGTGCCAGCAGCTTAATTGGTGGGGGTGGGAATGAGCAGTACTTC. The entire variable domain, with the rest obtained from reference TRBV7-3 and TRBJ2-7, is as follows: GAGVSQTPSNKVTEKGKYVELRCDPISGHTALYWYRQSLGQGPEFLIYFQGTGAADDSGLPNDRFFAVRPEGSVSTLKIQRTERGDSAVYLCASSLIGGGGNEQYFGPGTRLTVT.